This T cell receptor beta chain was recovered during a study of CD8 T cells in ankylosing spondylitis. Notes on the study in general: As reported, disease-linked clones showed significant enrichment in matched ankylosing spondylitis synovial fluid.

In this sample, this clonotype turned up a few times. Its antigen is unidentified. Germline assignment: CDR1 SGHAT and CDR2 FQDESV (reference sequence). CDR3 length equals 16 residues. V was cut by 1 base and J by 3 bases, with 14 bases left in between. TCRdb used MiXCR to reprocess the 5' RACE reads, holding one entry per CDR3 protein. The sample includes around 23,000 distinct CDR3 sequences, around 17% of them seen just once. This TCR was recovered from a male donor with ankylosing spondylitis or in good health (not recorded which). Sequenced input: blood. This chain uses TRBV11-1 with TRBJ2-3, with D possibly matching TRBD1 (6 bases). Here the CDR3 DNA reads TGTGCCAGCAGCTTAGGGTTGACAGGCCCTACAGATACGCAGTATTTT. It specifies CASSLGLTGPTDTQYF.